This T cell receptor (beta chain) was profiled in a study of glioma-infiltrating T cells. Study-wide points: Tissue and blood shared very few CDR3 sequences. Gliomas, especially low-grade, showed above-expected tissue-blood divergence; non-neoplastic patients showed below.

CDR3 size: 15 residues. Trimming left V 1 base short and J 1 base short, with 8 bases between. The germline CDR1 and CDR2 sequences are LNHNV and YYDKDF (reference sequence). The iRepertoire nested amplicon-rescue multiplex PCR amplified TCR alpha and beta CDR3s from RNA. For one-step reverse transcription and amplification, roughly 95-450 ng of tissue mRNA or PBMC total RNA was used. TCRdb reanalysed the multiplex PCR reads using MiXCR and keeps one entry per CDR3 protein. The table has 4,500 to 7,500 distinct CDR3 sequences, roughly 30% seen once. Note on this clonotype: Its matching antigen is unknown.

The sequenced sample was glioma tissue, nonneoplastic brain tissue, or PBMCs (not recorded which). This receptor was obtained from a human donor with low-grade glioma or glioblastoma, undergoing nonglioma brain surgery, or in good health (not recorded which). The V call is TRBV15, the J call TRBJ1-5; D uncertain. The CDR3: CATSRVSGSNQPQHF. CDR3 bases: TGTGCCACCAGCAGAGTATCGGGAAGCAATCAGCCCCAGCATTTT.